The 32 T cell receptor beta chains below were found in one sample sequenced in a study of beta chain features in type 1 diabetes (dated by TCRdb to the late 2010s). To prepare the library, the immunoSEQ multiplex PCR assay was applied. The High Capacity cDNA Reverse Transcription Kit was used to reverse transcribe all of the isolated RNA, meaning that expressed TCRB transcripts were what got sequenced. TCRdb took over this immuneACCESS table, retaining in-frame rearrangements with V and J assigned. Such tables are incomplete; in checked studies, under half of the missing clones stem from an unresolved V gene, and the remainder is unexplained. The sample table shows roughly 40,000 clones, and around 49% are seen once. 0.72% of the sample belongs to the ten largest clones. Sequenced material: central memory CD4+ T cells from blood. These receptors were collected from a woman between 18 and 29 years old in good health.

The rearrangement joins TRBV18 to TRBJ1-1; no definite D call. CDR1 is KGHSH and CDR2 is LQKENI in the germline V gene. V was pared by 3 bases and J by 6 bases, with 14 bases between. This CDR3 is 14 amino acids long. This chain's CDR3 is CASSPAAEGSEAFF. The CDR3 nucleotides are TGTGCCAGCTCACCGGCGGCCGAGGGCTCTGAAGCTTTCTTT. Together with reference TRBV18 and TRBJ1-1, the CDR3 gives the full variable domain: NAGVMQNPRHLVRRRGQEARLRCSPMKGHSHVYWYRQLPEEGLKFMVYLQKENIIDESGMPKERFSAEFPKEGPSILRIQQVVRGDSAAYFCASSPAAEGSEAFFGQGTRLTVV.

The chain couples TRBV30 to TRBJ2-1; TRBD2 matches at 11 bases. Germline trimming cut 0 bases from V and 6 bases from J; bases unmatched to any gene: 1. Germline V gene sequence: CDR1 GTSNPN, CDR2 SVGIG (reference sequence). The CDR3 is 14 residues long. As DNA, the CDR3 is TGTGCCTGGAGTGTACTAGCGGGAGTCAATGAGCAGTTCTTC. It codes for CAWSVLAGVNEQFF. Filled out from reference TRBV30 and TRBJ2-1, the complete variable domain reads SQTIHQWPATLVQPVGSPLSLECTVEGTSNPNLYWYRQAAGRGLQLLFYSVGIGQISSEVPQNLSASRPQDRQFILSSKKLLLSDSGFYLCAWSVLAGVNEQFFGPGTRLTVL.

The chain couples TRBV5-6 to TRBJ2-1; 13 bases map to TRBD2. Germline loops: CDR1 SGHDT, CDR2 YYEEEE. This CDR3 has 15 residues. V gave up 0 bases and J gave up 6 bases; unmatched junction bases: 0. CDR3 sequence (DNA): TGTGCCAGCAGCTTGGGACTAGCGGGAGGCAATGAGCAGTTCTTC. It specifies CASSLGLAGGNEQFF.

The chain uses TRBV5-1 and TRBJ2-7, with 12 bases matching TRBD1. J was trimmed by 4 bases and V by 4 bases; bases with no gene match: 6. This CDR3 comprises 15 residues. CDR1 and CDR2 from the germline V gene are SGHRS and YFSETQ. The CDR3 DNA follows: TGCGCCAGCAGCAAACCGGGACAGGGGGCTTACGAGCAGTACTTC. This translates into CASSKPGQGAYEQYF. Supplemented by reference TRBV5-1 and TRBJ2-7, the full variable domain reads KAGVTQTPRYLIKTRGQQVTLSCSPISGHRSVSWYQQTPGQGLQFLFEYFSETQRNKGNFPGRFSGRQFSNSRSEMNVSTLELGDSALYLCASSKPGQGAYEQYFGPGTRLTVT.

The sample holds one count of this clone. The rearrangement links TRBV27 to TRBJ2-5; 7 bases line up with TRBD2. The J call is uncertain, as TRBJ2-7 better fits the DNA end. Per the germline V gene, CDR1 is MNHEY and CDR2 is SMNVEV (reference sequence). The CDR3 has 15 amino acids. The DNA for the CDR3 is TGTGCCAGCAGTTCCACGGGAGGCCCCTCCTACGAGCAGTACTTC. This translates into CASSSTGGPSYEQYF.

J is TRBJ1-1 and V is TRBV6-5, with D possibly matching TRBD1 (5 bases). CDR1 is MNHEY, CDR2 SVGAGI, per germline. The CDR3 extends over 15 amino acids. The ends were cut back, 0 bases at V and 4 bases at J, with 12 bases in the middle. The CDR3 DNA is TGTGCCAGCAGTTACTCGACGGGGGTAGGCACTGAAGCTTTCTTT. It codes for CASSYSTGVGTEAFF.

This clone was counted a single time. V usage is TRBV16 and J usage is TRBJ1-3; possibly TRBD1 for D (6 bases). V was cut by 7 bases and J by 0 bases, with 10 bases left in between. This CDR3 is 14 amino acids long. In germline, CDR1 is KGHSY, CDR2 FQNENV. CDR3 amino acids: CASTRDTSGNTIYF. In nucleotides, the CDR3 is TGTGCCAGCACTAGGGACACCTCTGGAAACACCATATATTTT.

The chain uses TRBV2 and TRBJ2-1; D perhaps matches TRBD2 (6 bases). This CDR3 has 15 residues. Germline V lookup: CDR1 SNHLY, CDR2 FYNNEI. The ends were cut back, 7 bases at V and 7 bases at J, with 20 bases in the middle. CDR3 residues: CASKLTGSTGNEQFF. The DNA for the CDR3 is TGTGCCAGCAAGCTAACCGGGAGTACGGGGAATGAGCAGTTCTTC.

The chain joins TRBV2 to TRBJ1-5, with TRBD1 matching 8 bases. CDR1 and CDR2 (germline): SNHLY, FYNNEI. The CDR3 length is 15 residues. V was pared by 6 bases and J by 3 bases, with 7 bases of the junction left unmatched. The chain's CDR3 is CASRRTGINNQPQHF. CDR3 DNA sequence: TGTGCCAGCAGGCGGACAGGGATTAACAATCAGCCCCAGCATTTT.

This clone has just a few counts. This chain joins TRBV5-4 and TRBJ2-6; the D is unclear. This CDR3 contains 13 residues. The ends were cut back, 6 bases at V and 1 base at J, with 5 bases in the middle. The germline gives CDR1 SGHNT, CDR2 YYREEE (reference sequence). The CDR3 reads CASTLSGANVLTF. For the CDR3, the DNA is TGTGCCAGCACTCTTTCTGGGGCCAACGTCCTGACTTTC.

The chain uses TRBV11-3 and TRBJ1-1, with no clear D. The CDR3 is made up of 13 amino acids. Trimming removed 5 bases at V and 0 bases at J, with 7 bases between. Germline CDR1 is SGHNT and CDR2 is YENEEA. The DNA of the CDR3 is TGTGCCAGCAGCCCCGGGATGAACACTGAAGCTTTCTTT. Protein sequence: CASSPGMNTEAFF.

The CDR3 DNA reads TGTGCCAGCAACGGCGGGGGGGCGATGGAGACCCAGTACTTC. The encoded protein is CASNGGGAMETQYF. This sequence joins TRBV6-5 and TRBJ2-5, with 9 bases that match TRBD2. Per the germline V gene, CDR1 is MNHEY and CDR2 is SVGAGI. The CDR3 consists of 14 residues. After removal of 7 bases from V and 5 bases from J, the junction contained 8 bases not matched to a gene.

The V call is TRBV10-1, the J call TRBJ2-1; D is undetermined. Germline V lookup: CDR1 WNHNN, CDR2 SYGVQD (reference sequence). The CDR3 contains 13 residues. The V gene lost 6 bases and the J gene lost 0 bases, with 6 bases spanning the gap. The CDR3 region has the DNA TGCGCCAGCAGCCCCCACTCCTACAATGAGCAGTTCTTC. It encodes CASSPHSYNEQFF.

This clone was picked up a small number of times. The CDR3 nucleotides read TGTGCCAGCAGCTTAGTTGGCCGCCCCAACGTCCTGACTTTC. Translated: CASSLVGRPNVLTF. This chain uses TRBV11-2 with TRBJ2-6, with D hard to call. Per germline, CDR1 SGHAT and CDR2 FQNNGV. V gave up 1 base and J gave up 8 bases, with 9 bases separating them. This CDR3 has 14 residues.

This clone occurred a few times. The V gene is TRBV5-1, the J gene TRBJ2-1; TRBD1 aligns across 7 bases. The CDR3 totals 15 residues. The ends lost 0 bases at V and 4 bases at J; junction bases unmatched: 4. Germline lookup yields CDR1 SGHRS and CDR2 YFSETQ. The CDR3 sequence is CASSLAGTAYNEQFF. As DNA, the CDR3 is TGCGCCAGCAGCTTGGCCGGGACAGCTTACAATGAGCAGTTCTTC.

This rearrangement joins TRBV2 to TRBJ2-7, with 13 positions matching TRBD2. The CDR3 contains 14 residues. Germline CDR1 reads SNHLY; CDR2 reads FYNNEI. Trimming took 4 bases from V and 5 from J; bases not matched to a gene: 2. Here the CDR3 reads CASSGTSGGNEQYF. In nucleotides, the CDR3 is TGTGCCAGCAGTGGGACTAGCGGGGGTAACGAGCAGTACTTC.

The rearrangement uses TRBV7-2 and TRBJ1-5, with 9 bases that match TRBD1. The CDR3 runs 17 residues. Germline assignment: CDR1 SGHTA and CDR2 FQGNSA. V shed 3 bases, J shed 7 bases, and the junction held 13 bases outside the gene matches. The CDR3 protein is CASSFDERDRVGQPQHF. For the CDR3, the DNA is TGTGCCAGCAGCTTCGATGAACGGGACAGGGTAGGCCAGCCCCAGCATTTT.

The V and J genes are TRBV19 and TRBJ2-1, with 8 bases aligning to TRBD1. The CDR3 loop spans 14 amino acids. Germline V lookup: CDR1 LNHDA, CDR2 SQIVND (reference sequence). V trimming: 7 bases; J trimming: 2 bases; junction bases outside the gene matches: 4. The CDR3: CASIGQGAYNEQFF. CDR3 bases: TGTGCCAGTATCGGACAGGGCGCCTACAATGAGCAGTTCTTC.

This clone was found a few times. This chain links TRBV30 with TRBJ1-6, with 7 bases lining up with TRBD1. From germline, CDR1 is GTSNPN and CDR2 SVGIG (reference sequence). The CDR3 is 13 amino acids. Trimming removed 6 bases from V and 6 bases from J; junction bases left unmatched: 5. CDR3 loop: CACNRDSNSPLHF. CDR3 coding DNA: TGTGCCTGCAACCGGGACAGTAATTCACCCCTCCACTTT.

The rearrangement links TRBV18 to TRBJ2-5; D is possibly TRBD2 (5 bases). Looked up from germline, CDR1 is KGHSH and CDR2 is LQKENI. The CDR3 is made up of 14 amino acids. The V end lost 0 bases, the J end lost 4 bases, and 9 bases lay between the germline ends. CDR3 DNA: TGTGCCAGCTCACCACCGGACTTGCGAGAGACCCAGTACTTC. Translated, it gives CASSPPDLRETQYF.

This clone occurred a few times. The chain uses TRBV11-2 and TRBJ2-3; 14 bases are a match to TRBD2. J was trimmed by 1 base and V by 5 bases; bases with no gene match: 2. This CDR3 is built from 16 residues. Germline V gene data show CDR1 as SGHAT and CDR2 as FQNNGV. DNA for the CDR3: TGTGCCAGCAGCGCGGGACTAGCGGGGGGCACAGATACGCAGTATTTT. Translated: CASSAGLAGGTDTQYF.

The V and J genes are TRBV29-1 and TRBJ1-1; TRBD1 might be the D (6 bases). Germline CDR1 SQVTM, CDR2 ANQGSEA. The CDR3 is 16 residues long. V lost 6 bases, J lost 4 bases, and 24 bases lay in between. The CDR3: CSVGTLPGGSGTEAFF. The CDR3 nucleotides are TGCAGCGTAGGGACCTTGCCGGGGGGCAGCGGCACTGAAGCTTTCTTT.

The CDR3 bases are TGTGCCAGCAGCGGAAGACTGGGGACTAGCGGGGCGAATCAAGAGACCCAGTACTTC. It specifies CASSGRLGTSGANQETQYF. The rearrangement uses TRBV5-4 and TRBJ2-5; TRBD2 aligns across 13 bases. Per the germline V gene, CDR1 is SGHNT and CDR2 is YYREEE (reference sequence). This CDR3 comprises 19 residues. V shed 4 bases and J 2 bases; nucleotides not matched to a gene: 14.

V gene TRBV5-1 combines with J gene TRBJ2-3; 11 bases align to TRBD2. Germline-derived CDR1 and CDR2 are SGHRS and YFSETQ. J lost 2 bases, V lost 1 base, and 6 bases had no gene match. The CDR3 has 17 residues. CDR3 sequence: CASSLKLAGVLTDTQYF. The CDR3 DNA follows: TGCGCCAGCAGCTTGAAACTAGCGGGAGTCCTCACAGATACGCAGTATTTT.

The chain recombines TRBV10-3 with TRBJ1-5; unclear D gene. Trimming took off 6 bases at V and 0 bases at J, with 12 bases between the two ends. The CDR3 is made up of 15 amino acids. Germline V gene lookup returns CDR1 ENHRY and CDR2 SYGVKD. This CDR3 reads CAIRQAGDSNQPQHF. The CDR3 DNA reads TGTGCCATCAGGCAAGCCGGGGATAGCAATCAGCCCCAGCATTTT.

About this clone: One end of the junction does not line up with germline, which may come from a read error. This chain links TRBV15 with TRBJ2-5; 7 bases agree with TRBD1. The germline V gene has CDR1 LNHNV and CDR2 YYDKDF (reference sequence). The CDR3 totals 12 residues. CDR3 residues: CATSGDRAEQYF. CDR3 DNA: TGTGCCACCAGCGGAGACAGGGCTGAGCAGTACTTC.

The genes are TRBV14 and TRBJ2-1, with D perhaps matching TRBD1 (5 bases). This CDR3 has 14 amino acids. Looked up from germline, CDR1 is SGHDN and CDR2 is FVKESK. With 0 bases removed from V and 3 bases from J, the gap between germline ends came to 6 bases. CDR3 in amino acids: CASSQDDSYNEQFF. The CDR3 region has the DNA TGTGCCAGCAGCCAAGATGACAGCTACAATGAGCAGTTCTTC.

This clone was observed a few times. The chain recombines TRBV25-1 with TRBJ1-2, with TRBD1 matching over 7 bases. V lost 6 bases to trimming and J lost 10 bases; unmatched junction nucleotides: 14. The CDR3 sequence is 14 residues long. Per the germline V gene, CDR1 is MGHDK and CDR2 is SYGVNS. CDR3 nucleotides: TGTGCCAGCAGCCAAGCCGGGACAGATACGTACTACACCTTC. Translating gives CASSQAGTDTYYTF.

V usage is TRBV6-1 and J usage is TRBJ1-2, with D tentatively TRBD1 (5 bases). Trimming cost V 2 bases and J 4 bases, with 14 bases left between them. Germline values: CDR1 MNHNS, CDR2 SASEGT. The CDR3 loop spans 15 amino acids. CDR3 coding DNA: TGTGCCAGCAGTGAAATGTCCTTCCAGGGCTATGGCTACACCTTC. It yields the protein CASSEMSFQGYGYTF.

This clone was observed a handful of times. V and J are TRBV19 and TRBJ1-3; D is unclear. Germline CDR1 reads LNHDA; CDR2 reads SQIVND (reference sequence). The V end was cut by 7 bases, the J end by 2 bases, with 12 bases between. There are 14 residues in the CDR3. Here the CDR3 DNA reads TGTGCCAGTAAAAGTATGAGTGCTGGAAACACCATATATTTT. This translates into CASKSMSAGNTIYF.

The chain links TRBV5-4 to TRBJ1-1, with 10 bases that match TRBD1. The CDR3 has 13 amino acids. The germline CDR1 and CDR2 sequences are SGHNT and YYREEE (reference sequence). Trimming at V came to 6 bases and at J to 12 bases, leaving 11 bases not matched to a gene. CDR3 in DNA: TGTGCCAGCACCTCTGACAGGGGGCTTGGTTCTTTCTTT. This translates into CASTSDRGLGSFF.

This clone was detected a few times. V gene TRBV29-1 combines with J gene TRBJ1-1; TRBD1 matches 7 bases. V trimming: 4 bases; J trimming: 0 bases; junction bases outside the gene matches: 2. Looked up from germline, CDR1 is SQVTM and CDR2 is ANQGSEA. The CDR3 is made up of 13 amino acids. The CDR3 spells CSVVGQLNTEAFF. For the CDR3, the DNA is TGCAGCGTTGTGGGACAGCTGAACACTGAAGCTTTCTTT.